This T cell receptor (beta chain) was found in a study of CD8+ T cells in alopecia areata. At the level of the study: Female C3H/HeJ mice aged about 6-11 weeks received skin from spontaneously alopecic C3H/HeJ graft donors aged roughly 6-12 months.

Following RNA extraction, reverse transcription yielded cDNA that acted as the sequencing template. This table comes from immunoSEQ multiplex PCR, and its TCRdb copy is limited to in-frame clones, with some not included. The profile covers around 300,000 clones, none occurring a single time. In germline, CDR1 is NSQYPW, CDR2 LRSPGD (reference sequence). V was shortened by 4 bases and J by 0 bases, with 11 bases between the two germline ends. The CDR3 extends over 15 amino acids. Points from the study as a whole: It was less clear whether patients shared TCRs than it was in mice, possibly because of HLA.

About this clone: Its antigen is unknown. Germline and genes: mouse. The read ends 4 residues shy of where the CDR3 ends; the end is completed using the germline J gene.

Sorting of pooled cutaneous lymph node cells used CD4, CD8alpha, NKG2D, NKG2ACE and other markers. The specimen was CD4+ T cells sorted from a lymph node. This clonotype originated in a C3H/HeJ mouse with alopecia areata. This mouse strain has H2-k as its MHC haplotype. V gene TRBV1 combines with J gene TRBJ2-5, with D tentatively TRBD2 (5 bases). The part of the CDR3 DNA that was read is TGCACCTGCAGTGAGTCTTGGGGTAACCAAGAC. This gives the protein CTCSESWGNQD. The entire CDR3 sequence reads CTCSESWGNQDTQYF.